This is a list of T cell receptor beta chains from one sample in a study of shared clonotypes between healthy human individuals. Data came from immunoSEQ multiplex PCR; TCRdb stores just in-frame clones and leaves some out. Counted here are 2 million to 3 million clones, around 90% occurring once; the ten biggest clones make up 0.11% to 0.15%. The sample was naive CD4+ T cells sorted from blood. Every receptor here comes from a man between 18 and 35 years old in good health. Each CDR3 is given with its conserved first and last residue. The D gene is left open where the match is weak. The size of a clone is reported for some rows only, either as once, few or many, or as a class for expanded clones.

j_gene | v_gene | d_gene | abundance | CDR3nt | CDR3aa
TRBJ2-7 | TRBV5-6 | TRBD2 | . | TGTGCCAGCAGCTTTTCCGGGACTAACTACGAGCAGTACTTC | CASSFSGTNYEQYF
TRBJ1-2 | TRBV25-1 | . | . | TGTGCCAGCAGGTTACAGGGAGTCGGAGGCTACACCTTC | CASRLQGVGGYTF
TRBJ2-1 | TRBV30 | TRBD2 | . | TGTGCCTGGAGTGGGGGACTAGCGGGAAAGCTTTCTACCTCGAGCTCCTACAATGAGCAGTTCTTC | CAWSGGLAGKLSTSSSYNEQFF
TRBJ1-1 | TRBV4-1 | . | few | TGCGCCAGCAGCCAAGAGGTAAGGTCAGGAGGCGCTGAAGCTTTCTTT | CASSQEVRSGGAEAFF
TRBJ1-5 | TRBV28 | . | . | TGTGCCAGCAGACCAGGACCGACGCAGGCGGGGCATTTT | CASRPGPTQAGHF
TRBJ1-4 | TRBV29-1 | TRBD1 | . | TGCAGCGTAGGACAGGGGGCAGGGGAAAAACTGTTTTTT | CSVGQGAGEKLFF
TRBJ2-1 | TRBV11-2 | TRBD2 | . | TGTGCCAGCAGCTTCTGGGGGGGTGAGCAGTTCTTC | CASSFWGGEQFF
TRBJ1-6 | TRBV6-4 | . | . | TGTGCCAGCAGTGTCACGGGACGGTTCGATTCACCCCTCCACTTT | CASSVTGRFDSPLHF
TRBJ1-5 | TRBV28 | TRBD1 | . | TGTGCCAGCAGCCTTGCAAGGGGGACAGGCTTGGGCAATCAGCCCCAGCATTTT | CASSLARGTGLGNQPQHF
TRBJ2-7 | TRBV6-1 | . | . | TGTGCCAGCAGGGGGGGGACAGCTTACGAGCAGTACTTC | CASRGGTAYEQYF
TRBJ1-1 | TRBV6-5 | TRBD1 | . | TGTGCCAGCAGTTGGGGACAGGGGGCTACTGAAGCTTTCTTT | CASSWGQGATEAFF
TRBJ1-2 | TRBV28 | . | . | TGTGCCAGCAGTCTCCTGGTCGGGGGGGAACGCGATGGCTACACCTTC | CASSLLVGGERDGYTF
TRBJ1-2 | TRBV28 | TRBD1 | once | TGTGCCAGCAGACCCACCGACAGGGCAGATGGCTACACCTTC | CASRPTDRADGYTF
TRBJ1-3 | TRBV10-2 | . | . | TGCGCCAGCCAGGACGGGCAGGTCACTGGAAACACCATATATTTT | CASQDGQVTGNTIYF
TRBJ2-3 | TRBV7-9 | . | once | TGTGCCAGCACCGTAGCGGCACCCGCAGATACGCAGTATTTT | CASTVAAPADTQYF
TRBJ1-1 | TRBV5-6 | TRBD1 | . | TGTGCCAGCAGCTTGGTATCAGGGGGAGGGAACACTGAAGCTTTCTTT | CASSLVSGGGNTEAFF
TRBJ1-1 | TRBV6-1 | . | . | TGTGCCAGCAGTGTTGTGGCATCCCTTAACACTGAAGCTTTCTTT | CASSVVASLNTEAFF
TRBJ1-1 | TRBV4-1 | . | . | TGCGCCAGCAGCCAAGATCTCTGGGGCCCGAACACTGAAGCTTTCTTT | CASSQDLWGPNTEAFF